This record covers a single T cell receptor beta chain. The data were taken from a study of OX40 agonist ivuxolimab in advanced cancers. Overall study: Among those enrolled, mean age was about 58 years (range roughly 20 to 80) and over 70% were male. Three patients got partial responses; one had hepatocellular carcinoma and two had cutaneous melanoma.

Profiling relied on immunoSEQ multiplex PCR, and the TCRdb table lists in-frame clones only, not all of them. The sample has about 80,000 clones; 85% to 90% are singletons. On cycle 4 day 1 and cycle 7 day 1, as well as at baseline, blood was sampled. This sequence originates from an adult with an advanced solid tumor such as melanoma, head and neck, liver or kidney cancer. The input for sequencing was CD4+ or CD8+ T cells sorted from blood, taken in a trial of the OX40 agonist ivuxolimab.

In DNA, the CDR3 is TGTGCCAGCAGCTACCTAGGACAGGGTGAGCAGTACTTC. This translates into CASSYLGQGEQYF. The chain couples TRBV7-9 to TRBJ2-7; 8 positions agree with TRBD1. The germline V gene encodes CDR1 SEHNR and CDR2 FQNEAQ (reference sequence). V shed 4 bases, J shed 7 bases, and the junction held 6 bases outside the gene matches. There are 13 residues in the CDR3.